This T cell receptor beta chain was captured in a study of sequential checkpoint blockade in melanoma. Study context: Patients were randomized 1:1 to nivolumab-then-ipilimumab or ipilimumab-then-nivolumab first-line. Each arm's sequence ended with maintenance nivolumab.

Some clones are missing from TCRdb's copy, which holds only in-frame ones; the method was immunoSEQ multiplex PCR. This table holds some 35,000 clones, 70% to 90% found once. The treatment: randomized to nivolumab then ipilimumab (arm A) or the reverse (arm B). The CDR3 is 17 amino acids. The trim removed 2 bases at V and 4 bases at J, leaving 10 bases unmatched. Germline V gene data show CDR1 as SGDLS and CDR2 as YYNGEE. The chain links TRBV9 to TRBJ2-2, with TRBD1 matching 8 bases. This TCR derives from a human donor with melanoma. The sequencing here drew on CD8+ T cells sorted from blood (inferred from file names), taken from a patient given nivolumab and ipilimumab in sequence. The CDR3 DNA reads TGTGCCAGCAGCGTCCGAAGACAGGGGAGCGGCACCGGGGAGCTGTTTTTT. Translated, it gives CASSVRRQGSGTGELFF.